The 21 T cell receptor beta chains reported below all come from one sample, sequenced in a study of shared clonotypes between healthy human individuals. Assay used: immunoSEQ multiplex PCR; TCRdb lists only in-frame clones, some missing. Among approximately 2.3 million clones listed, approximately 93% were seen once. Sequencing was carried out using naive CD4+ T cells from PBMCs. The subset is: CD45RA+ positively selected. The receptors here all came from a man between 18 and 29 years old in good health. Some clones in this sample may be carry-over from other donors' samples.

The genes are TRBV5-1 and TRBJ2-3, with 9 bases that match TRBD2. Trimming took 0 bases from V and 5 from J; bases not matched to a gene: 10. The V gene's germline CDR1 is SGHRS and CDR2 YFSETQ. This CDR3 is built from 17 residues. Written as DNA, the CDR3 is TGCGCCAGCAGCTTGGGATCAAGCGGGGGGTACGGAGATACGCAGTATTTT. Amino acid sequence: CASSLGSSGGYGDTQYF.

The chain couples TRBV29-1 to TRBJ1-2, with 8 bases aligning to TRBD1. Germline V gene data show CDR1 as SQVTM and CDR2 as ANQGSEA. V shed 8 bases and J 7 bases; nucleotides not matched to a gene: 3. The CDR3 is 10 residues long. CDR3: CSPGTGGYTF. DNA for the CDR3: TGCAGCCCAGGGACAGGTGGCTACACCTTC.

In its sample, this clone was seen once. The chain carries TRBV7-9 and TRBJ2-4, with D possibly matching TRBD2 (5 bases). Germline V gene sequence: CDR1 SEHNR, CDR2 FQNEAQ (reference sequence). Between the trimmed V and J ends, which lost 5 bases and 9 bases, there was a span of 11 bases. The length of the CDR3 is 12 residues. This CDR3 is CASSQIGGIQYF. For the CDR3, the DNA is TGTGCCAGCAGCCAAATCGGAGGCATTCAGTACTTC.

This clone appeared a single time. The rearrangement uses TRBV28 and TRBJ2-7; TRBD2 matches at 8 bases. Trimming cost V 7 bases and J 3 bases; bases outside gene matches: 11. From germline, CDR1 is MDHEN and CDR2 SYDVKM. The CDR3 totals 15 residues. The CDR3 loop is CASTQVAGGIYEQYF. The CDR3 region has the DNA TGTGCCAGCACCCAGGTGGCGGGAGGCATCTACGAGCAGTACTTC.

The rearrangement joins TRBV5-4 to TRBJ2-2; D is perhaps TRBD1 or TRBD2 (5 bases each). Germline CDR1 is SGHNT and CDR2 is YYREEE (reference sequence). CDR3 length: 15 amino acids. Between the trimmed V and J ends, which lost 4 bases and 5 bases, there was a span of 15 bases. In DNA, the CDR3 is TGTGCCAGCAGCAACCAGGGAGTGGGTACCGGGGAGCTGTTTTTT. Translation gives CASSNQGVGTGELFF.

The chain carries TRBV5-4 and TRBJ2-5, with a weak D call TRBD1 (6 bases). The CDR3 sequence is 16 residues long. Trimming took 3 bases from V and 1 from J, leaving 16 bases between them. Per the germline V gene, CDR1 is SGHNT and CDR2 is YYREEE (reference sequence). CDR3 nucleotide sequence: TGTGCCAGCAGCTCAACCACCCGGGACACCCAAGAGACCCAGTACTTC. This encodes CASSSTTRDTQETQYF.

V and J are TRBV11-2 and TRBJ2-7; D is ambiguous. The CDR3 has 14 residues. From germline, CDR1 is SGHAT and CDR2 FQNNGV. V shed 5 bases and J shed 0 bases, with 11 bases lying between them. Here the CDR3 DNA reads TGTGCCAGCAGCCAGGTTAGTGGCTCCTACGAGCAGTACTTC. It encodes CASSQVSGSYEQYF.

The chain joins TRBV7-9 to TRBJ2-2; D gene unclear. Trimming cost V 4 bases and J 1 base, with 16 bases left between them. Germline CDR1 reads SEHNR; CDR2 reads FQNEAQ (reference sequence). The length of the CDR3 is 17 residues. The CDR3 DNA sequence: TGTGCCAGCAGCTCCCTAGTGGGAAGAAAGAACACCGGGGAGCTGTTTTTT. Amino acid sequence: CASSSLVGRKNTGELFF.

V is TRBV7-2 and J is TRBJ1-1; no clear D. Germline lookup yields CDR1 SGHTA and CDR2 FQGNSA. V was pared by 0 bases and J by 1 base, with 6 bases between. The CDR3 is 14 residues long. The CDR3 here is CASSLAKGNTEAFF. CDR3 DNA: TGTGCCAGCAGCTTAGCGAAGGGGAACACTGAAGCTTTCTTT.

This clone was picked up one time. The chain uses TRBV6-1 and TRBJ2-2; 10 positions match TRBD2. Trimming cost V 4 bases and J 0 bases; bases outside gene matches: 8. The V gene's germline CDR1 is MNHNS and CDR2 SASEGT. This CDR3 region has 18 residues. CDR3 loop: CASSVVPGLAANTGELFF. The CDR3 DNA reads TGTGCCAGCAGTGTCGTCCCCGGACTAGCGGCGAACACCGGGGAGCTGTTTTTT.

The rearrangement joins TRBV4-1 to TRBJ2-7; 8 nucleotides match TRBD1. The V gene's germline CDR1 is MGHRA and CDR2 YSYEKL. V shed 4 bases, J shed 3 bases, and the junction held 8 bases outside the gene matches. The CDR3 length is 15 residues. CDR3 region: CASSPSRGQVYEQYF. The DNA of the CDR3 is TGCGCCAGCAGCCCTTCACGGGGACAGGTCTACGAGCAGTACTTC.

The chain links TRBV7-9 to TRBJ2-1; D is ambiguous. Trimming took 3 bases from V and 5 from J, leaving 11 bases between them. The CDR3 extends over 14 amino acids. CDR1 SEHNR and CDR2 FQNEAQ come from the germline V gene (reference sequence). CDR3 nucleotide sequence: TGTGCCAGCAGCTTGGAAGGACCACACAATGAGCAGTTCTTC. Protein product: CASSLEGPHNEQFF. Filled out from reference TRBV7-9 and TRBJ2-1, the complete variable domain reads DTGVSQNPRHKITKRGQNVTFRCDPISEHNRLYWYRQTLGQGPEFLTYFQNEAQLEKSRLLSDRFSAERPKGSFSTLEIQRTEQGDSAMYLCASSLEGPHNEQFFGPGTRLTVL.

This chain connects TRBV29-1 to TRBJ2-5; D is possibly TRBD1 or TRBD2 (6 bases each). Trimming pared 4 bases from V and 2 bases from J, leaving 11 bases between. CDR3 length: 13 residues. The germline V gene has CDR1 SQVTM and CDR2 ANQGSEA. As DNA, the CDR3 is TGCAGCGTTGGGGGGGCTAGTCAAGAGACCCAGTACTTC. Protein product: CSVGGASQETQYF.

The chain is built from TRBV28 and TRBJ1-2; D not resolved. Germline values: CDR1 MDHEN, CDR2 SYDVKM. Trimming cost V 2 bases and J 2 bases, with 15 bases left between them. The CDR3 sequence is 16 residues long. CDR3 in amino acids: CASSLEAGYGNYGYTF. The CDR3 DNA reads TGTGCCAGCAGTTTAGAGGCCGGGTACGGGAACTATGGCTACACCTTC.

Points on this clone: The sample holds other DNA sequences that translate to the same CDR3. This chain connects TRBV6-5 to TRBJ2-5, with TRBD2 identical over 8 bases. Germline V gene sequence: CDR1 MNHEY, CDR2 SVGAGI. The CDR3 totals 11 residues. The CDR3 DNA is TGTGCATCAGGCGGGGGGGAGACCCAGTACTTC. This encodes CASGGGETQYF.

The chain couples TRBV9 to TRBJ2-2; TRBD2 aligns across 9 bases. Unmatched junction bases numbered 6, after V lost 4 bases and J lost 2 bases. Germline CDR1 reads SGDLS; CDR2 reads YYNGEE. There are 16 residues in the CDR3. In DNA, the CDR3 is TGTGCCAGCAGCTCCCTAGCGGGGACCAACACCGGGGAGCTGTTTTTT. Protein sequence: CASSSLAGTNTGELFF.

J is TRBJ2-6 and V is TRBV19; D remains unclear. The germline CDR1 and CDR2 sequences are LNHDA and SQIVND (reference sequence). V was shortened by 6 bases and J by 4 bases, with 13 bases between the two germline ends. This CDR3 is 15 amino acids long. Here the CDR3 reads CASSLDLSGANVLTF. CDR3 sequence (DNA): TGTGCCAGTAGCCTCGACTTATCCGGGGCCAACGTCCTGACTTTC.

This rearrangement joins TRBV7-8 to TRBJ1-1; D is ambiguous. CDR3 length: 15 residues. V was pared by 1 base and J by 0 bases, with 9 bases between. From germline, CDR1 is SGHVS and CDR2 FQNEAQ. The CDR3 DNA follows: TGTGCCAGCAGCTTAGGGTCCGGGATGAACACTGAAGCTTTCTTT. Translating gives CASSLGSGMNTEAFF.

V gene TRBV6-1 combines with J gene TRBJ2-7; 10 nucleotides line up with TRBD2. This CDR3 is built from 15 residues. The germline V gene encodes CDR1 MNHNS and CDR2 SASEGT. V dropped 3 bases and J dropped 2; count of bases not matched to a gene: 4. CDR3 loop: CASSDSTSGAYEQYF. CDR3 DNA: TGTGCCAGCAGTGATTCAACTAGCGGGGCCTACGAGCAGTACTTC.

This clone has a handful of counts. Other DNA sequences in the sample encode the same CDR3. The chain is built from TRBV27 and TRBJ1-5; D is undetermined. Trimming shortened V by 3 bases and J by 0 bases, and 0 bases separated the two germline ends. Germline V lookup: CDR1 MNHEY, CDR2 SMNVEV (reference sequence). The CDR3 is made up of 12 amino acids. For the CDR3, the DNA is TGTGCCAGCAGTTTTAGCAATCAGCCCCAGCATTTT. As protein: CASSFSNQPQHF.

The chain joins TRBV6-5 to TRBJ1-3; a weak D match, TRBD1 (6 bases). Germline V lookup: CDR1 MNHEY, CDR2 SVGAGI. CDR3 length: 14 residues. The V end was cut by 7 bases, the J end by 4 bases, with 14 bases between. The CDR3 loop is CASMMRTAGNTIYF. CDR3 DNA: TGTGCCAGCATGATGAGGACAGCCGGAAACACCATATATTTT.